The rows below give T cell receptor beta chains drawn from one sample of a study of regulatory T cells. The protocol was immunoSEQ multiplex PCR, while the TCRdb copy is restricted to in-frame clones and leaves out a portion. The sample shows tens of thousands of clones, 70% to 90% of them seen only once. Sequencing used conventional CD4+ T cells sorted from blood. Receptors were obtained from a person aged 18-29 years with CD3G deficiency. The CDR3 runs from the conserved cysteine through the conserved F or W. D genes are given only for firm matches. Size tells how often a clone was seen (once, few, many) or the class of an expanded clone, and some rows leave it out.

>TRBJ1-1|-|TRBD1|TRBV11-2
CASSPVQGANTEAFF
TGTGCCAGCAGCCCTGTACAGGGGGCAAACACTGAAGCTTTCTTT
>TRBJ1-2|-|TRBD1|TRBV6-5
CASSYPDRESYGYTF
TGTGCCAGCAGTTACCCAGACAGGGAGAGCTATGGCTACACCTTC
>TRBJ2-7|few|-|TRBV7-3
CASSLGLGTNYEQYF
TGTGCCAGCAGCTTAGGCCTCGGGACGAACTACGAGCAGTACTTC
>TRBJ2-1|-|-|TRBV28
CAAGRLHNEQFF
TGTGCCGCCGGAAGGTTGCACAATGAGCAGTTCTTC
>TRBJ2-3|once|TRBD2|TRBV7-2
CASSFSGLATDTQYF
TGTGCCAGCAGCTTCTCTGGACTAGCGACAGATACGCAGTATTTT
>TRBJ2-1|-|TRBD1|TRBV28
CASSARTGNNEQFF
TGTGCCAGCAGCGCCCGGACAGGGAACAATGAGCAGTTCTTC
>TRBJ1-4|-|TRBD1|TRBV6-1
CASSPRQGTNEKLFF
TGTGCCAGCAGTCCGAGACAGGGAACTAATGAAAAACTGTTTTTT
>TRBJ2-1|-|-|TRBV10-3
CAISDHSGVGEQFF
TGTGCCATCAGTGATCACTCCGGGGTAGGAGAGCAGTTCTTC
>TRBJ2-1|once|TRBD1|TRBV5-1
CASSGGQGHNEQFF
TGCGCCAGCAGCGGAGGACAGGGGCACAATGAGCAGTTCTTC
>TRBJ2-1|-|-|TRBV7-9
CASSSQTSSISEQFF
TGTGCCAGCAGCTCCCAGACTAGTTCGATAAGTGAGCAGTTCTTC
>TRBJ2-1|-|TRBD2|TRBV5-1
CASSLRGLAGAREQFF
TGCGCCAGCAGCTTGCGGGGACTAGCGGGAGCTCGGGAGCAGTTCTTC
>TRBJ2-7|-|TRBD2|TRBV6-5
CASRFGGSYEQYF
TGTGCCAGCAGGTTCGGGGGGTCCTACGAGCAGTACTTC
>TRBJ1-2|-|-|TRBV6-1
CASRLTGPSGYGYTF
TGTGCCAGCAGACTTACGGGGCCCTCTGGGTATGGCTACACCTTC
>TRBJ2-2|-|TRBD2|TRBV5-1
CASSLEAGENTGELFF
TGCGCCAGCAGCTTGGAGGCGGGGGAAAACACCGGGGAGCTGTTTTTT
>TRBJ2-6|-|-|TRBV28
CASSTAFSGANVLTF
TGTGCCAGCAGCACCGCGTTCTCTGGGGCCAACGTCCTGACTTTC
>TRBJ2-5|-|TRBD1|TRBV5-1
CASSPGGTGPQETQYF
TGCGCCAGCAGCCCCGGAGGGACAGGACCCCAAGAGACCCAGTACTTC
>TRBJ2-1|-|TRBD2|TRBV11-2
CASSGLAGGSGEQFF
TGTGCCAGCAGCGGACTAGCGGGAGGGTCAGGCGAGCAGTTCTTC
>TRBJ2-7|-|TRBD2|TRBV10-2
CASRTSGGYEQYF
TGCGCCAGCAGGACTAGCGGGGGCTACGAGCAGTACTTC
>TRBJ1-5|-|-|TRBV28
CASTTGRWPQHF
TGTGCCAGCACCACAGGGAGGTGGCCCCAGCATTTT
>TRBJ2-1|-|-|TRBV6-1
CASSAGRSPLGEQFF
TGTGCCAGCAGTGCGGGGCGCTCCCCCCTGGGTGAGCAGTTCTTC
>TRBJ1-1|-|-|TRBV27
CASSFKASGTEAFF
TGTGCCAGCAGTTTTAAGGCTAGCGGAACTGAAGCTTTCTTT
>TRBJ1-1|-|-|TRBV28
CASEGNTEAFF
TGTGCCAGCGAAGGGAACACTGAAGCTTTCTTT
>TRBJ2-4|once|-|TRBV28
CASSFRGNIQYF
TGTGCCAGCAGTTTTAGGGGAAACATTCAGTACTTC
>TRBJ2-7|-|-|TRBV5-1
CASSPGHFSSYEQYF
TGCGCCAGCAGCCCGGGACATTTTAGCTCCTACGAGCAGTACTTC
>TRBJ1-2|-|-|TRBV6-1
CASSQGRGTYGYTF
TGTGCCAGCAGTCAGGGGAGGGGAACGTATGGCTACACCTTC
>TRBJ2-7|-|-|TRBV28
CASSLRLEYEQYF
TGTGCCAGCAGTTTAAGGCTGGAATACGAGCAGTACTTC
>TRBJ2-5|once|-|TRBV5-1
CASSFLGGAAQYF
TGCGCCAGCAGCTTCTTGGGTGGAGCGGCCCAGTACTTC
>TRBJ2-7|-|TRBD1|TRBV28
CASSSPGTGGDEQYF
TGTGCCAGCAGTTCACCCGGGACAGGGGGCGACGAGCAGTACTTC
>TRBJ1-4|-|-|TRBV6-6
CASSYEASGEKLFF
TGTGCCAGCAGTTACGAGGCCTCGGGAGAAAAACTGTTTTTT
>TRBJ1-1|-|-|TRBV6-1
CASSAKGTLNTEAFF
TGTGCCAGCAGTGCCAAAGGGACACTTAACACTGAAGCTTTCTTT
>TRBJ2-7|-|-|TRBV7-8
CASSLAPGPSYEQYF
TGTGCCAGCAGCTTAGCTCCCGGTCCTTCCTACGAGCAGTACTTC
>TRBJ1-1|-|-|TRBV11-3
CASSHGVGEAFF
TGTGCCAGCAGCCACGGGGTCGGAGAAGCTTTCTTT
>TRBJ1-1|few|-|TRBV5-1
CASSFDGYTEAFF
TGCGCCAGCAGCTTCGATGGATACACTGAAGCTTTCTTT
>TRBJ2-7|few|TRBD1|TRBV28
CASSSGGRQYF
TGTGCCAGCAGTTCAGGGGGCAGGCAGTACTTC
>TRBJ1-2|-|TRBD1|TRBV28
CASRPTGTGNLFTF
TGTGCCAGCAGACCAACTGGGACAGGGAATTTGTTCACCTTC
>TRBJ2-1|-|TRBD1|TRBV6-1
CASSAGQGSSYNEQFF
TGTGCCAGCAGTGCGGGACAGGGGAGCTCCTACAATGAGCAGTTCTTC
>TRBJ1-1|-|-|TRBV7-2
CASSLRGNTEAFF
TGTGCCAGCAGCTTGAGAGGGAACACTGAAGCTTTCTTT
>TRBJ2-3|-|TRBD1|TRBV30
CAWSVRLTGGADTQYF
TGTGCCTGGAGTGTACGATTGACAGGGGGGGCAGATACGCAGTATTTT
>TRBJ2-1|-|-|TRBV28
CASSSLDYNEQFF
TGTGCCAGCAGCTCATTGGACTACAATGAGCAGTTCTTC
>TRBJ2-2|-|TRBD2|TRBV19
CASRPSGTRAGELFF
TGTGCCAGTAGACCAAGCGGGACGCGGGCCGGGGAGCTGTTTTTT
>TRBJ2-7|-|-|TRBV7-9
CASSKGGDLEQYF
TGTGCCAGCAGCAAAGGGGGAGACCTCGAGCAGTACTTC
>TRBJ1-4|-|-|TRBV28
CASSLGRYSSKLFF
TGTGCCAGCAGCCTGGGACGATACAGCTCTAAACTGTTTTTT
>TRBJ2-5|-|-|TRBV18
CASSPQETQYF
TGTGCCAGCTCACCTCAAGAGACCCAGTACTTC
>TRBJ2-7|-|TRBD2|TRBV28
CASSPGTSVDEQYF
TGTGCCAGCAGTCCTGGGACTAGTGTGGACGAGCAGTACTTC
>TRBJ2-7|-|TRBD1|TRBV10-3
CAIKGQGSYEQYF
TGTGCCATCAAAGGACAGGGTTCCTACGAGCAGTACTTC
>TRBJ2-3|-|TRBD1|TRBV28
CASSRTGLTDTQYF
TGTGCCAGCAGCCGGACAGGGCTCACAGATACGCAGTATTTT
>TRBJ1-1|-|-|TRBV28
CASSGGTYTEAFF
TGTGCCAGCAGCGGGGGGACTTACACTGAAGCTTTCTTT
>TRBJ2-7|-|TRBD1|TRBV5-1
CASSLGQGASYEQYF
TGCGCCAGCAGCCTCGGACAGGGGGCCTCCTACGAGCAGTACTTC
>TRBJ2-2|-|-|TRBV19
CASSIAEGAGELFF
TGTGCCAGTAGTATCGCCGAGGGGGCCGGGGAGCTGTTTTTT
>TRBJ1-5|-|TRBD1|TRBV5-6
CASSCLSGGGNQPQHF
TGTGCCAGCAGCTGTCTATCAGGGGGGGGCAATCAGCCCCAGCATTTT
>TRBJ2-5|-|TRBD2|TRBV28
CASSWTGTSGAETQYF
TGTGCCAGCAGCTGGACTGGGACTAGCGGGGCGGAGACCCAGTACTTC
>TRBJ2-2|-|TRBD1|TRBV28
CASSGTVNTGELFF
TGTGCCAGCAGTGGGACAGTGAACACCGGGGAGCTGTTTTTT